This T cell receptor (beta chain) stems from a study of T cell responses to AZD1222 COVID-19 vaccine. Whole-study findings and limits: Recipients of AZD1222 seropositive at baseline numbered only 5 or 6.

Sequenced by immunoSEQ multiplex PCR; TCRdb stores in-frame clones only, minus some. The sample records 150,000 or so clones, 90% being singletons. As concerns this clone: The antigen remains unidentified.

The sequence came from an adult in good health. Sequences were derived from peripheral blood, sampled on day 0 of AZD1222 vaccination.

This chain's CDR3 is CASSLATQGSPLHF. CDR3 coding DNA: TGTGCCAGCAGCTTGGCAACCCAGGGCTCACCCCTCCACTTT. The chain couples TRBV5-4 to TRBJ1-6; D is possibly TRBD1 (5 bases). CDR1 SGHNT and CDR2 YYREEE come from the germline V gene (reference sequence). Trimming took 0 bases from V and 10 from J, leaving 11 bases between them. The CDR3 extends over 14 amino acids.